These 23 T cell receptor beta chains were sequenced from one sample in a study of siplizumab effects on memory and regulatory T cells. Here immunoSEQ multiplex PCR was the method, and the copy in TCRdb shows in-frame clones only, minus some. Among over 35,000 clones listed, more than 70% were seen once. Sequencing was done on a sample of naive CD4+ T cells sorted from blood. The receptors shown here come from a human donor in good health.

The chain couples TRBV19 to TRBJ1-1; 9 bases line up with TRBD1. Trimming cost V 1 base and J 5 bases; bases outside gene matches: 8. Per the germline V gene, CDR1 is LNHDA and CDR2 is SQIVND (reference sequence). The CDR3 runs 16 residues. This chain's CDR3 is CASSIGGTGRSTEAFF. The CDR3 nucleotides read TGTGCCAGTAGTATAGGCGGGACAGGGAGGAGTACTGAAGCTTTCTTT.

This chain joins TRBV7-2 and TRBJ2-7; TRBD1 is a possible D gene (6 bases). In germline, CDR1 is SGHTA, CDR2 FQGNSA. The CDR3 runs 15 residues. V gave up 5 bases and J gave up 2 bases, with 16 bases separating them. This CDR3 is CASSVSDRRTYEQYF. The CDR3 DNA is TGTGCCAGCAGCGTCTCAGACAGGCGGACCTACGAGCAGTACTTC.

The genes are TRBV6-1 and TRBJ2-7; 9 positions match TRBD1. Germline CDR1 and CDR2: MNHNS and SASEGT. The CDR3 has 14 residues. V was clipped by 5 bases and J by 7 bases; unmatched bases: 9. This chain's CDR3 is CASSPGQGPWEQYF. The CDR3 coding sequence is TGTGCCAGCAGTCCGGGACAGGGTCCTTGGGAGCAGTACTTC.

Only one count was recorded for this clone. The rearrangement uses TRBV27 and TRBJ2-6, with 12 bases that match TRBD1. Germline CDR1 and CDR2: MNHEY and SMNVEV (reference sequence). This CDR3 spans 20 amino acids. With 3 bases clipped from V and 2 bases from J, the junction kept 11 bases outside the gene matches. The CDR3 protein is CASSLHLTGQGATGANVLTF. The CDR3, as DNA: TGTGCCAGCAGTTTGCACCTTACGGGACAGGGGGCAACTGGGGCCAACGTCCTGACTTTC.

This chain joins TRBV9 and TRBJ2-2; D is ambiguous. This CDR3 is 14 amino acids long. Germline V gene data show CDR1 as SGDLS and CDR2 as YYNGEE. V was shortened by 4 bases and J by 3 bases, with 10 bases between the two germline ends. The CDR3 region is CASSSRLDTGELFF. The CDR3 bases are TGTGCCAGCAGCTCCCGGCTAGACACCGGGGAGCTGTTTTTT.

This chain uses TRBV7-9 with TRBJ2-5; maybe TRBD2 (5 bases). The CDR3 totals 14 residues. The V gene lost 0 bases and the J gene lost 4 bases, with 9 bases spanning the gap. CDR1 SEHNR and CDR2 FQNEAQ come from the germline V gene (reference sequence). CDR3 residues: CASSLAGDLETQYF. The CDR3, as DNA: TGTGCCAGCAGCTTAGCGGGAGATTTAGAGACCCAGTACTTC.

This chain joins TRBV5-1 and TRBJ1-6, with 8 bases aligning to TRBD1. Germline V gene lookup returns CDR1 SGHRS and CDR2 YFSETQ. The CDR3 is made up of 16 amino acids. The trim removed 4 bases at V and 3 bases at J, leaving 6 bases unmatched. This CDR3 is CASSMTGARYNSPLHF. The CDR3 nucleotides read TGCGCCAGCAGCATGACAGGGGCTCGCTATAATTCACCCCTCCACTTT.

V gene TRBV18 combines with J gene TRBJ2-7, with TRBD1 matching 8 bases. Germline lookup yields CDR1 KGHSH and CDR2 LQKENI. Losses at the gene ends were 1 base for V and 6 bases for J; bases not matched to a gene: 5. This CDR3 contains 14 residues. The CDR3 region is CASSPLGQGSEQYF. The CDR3 DNA follows: TGTGCCAGCTCACCACTCGGACAGGGATCCGAGCAGTACTTC.

This sequence joins TRBV14 and TRBJ1-1, with TRBD1 matching over 8 bases. Germline CDR1 SGHDN, CDR2 FVKESK. Trimming cost V 4 bases and J 7 bases; bases outside gene matches: 8. This CDR3 is 14 amino acids long. CDR3 sequence (DNA): TGTGCCAGCAGCCTATTACAGGGGGTGGGTGAAGCTTTCTTT. It encodes CASSLLQGVGEAFF.

CDR3 loop: CASSYSTGLNYGYTF. CDR3 DNA: TGTGCCAGCAGTTACTCGACAGGGCTAAACTATGGCTACACCTTC. The chain carries TRBV6-5 and TRBJ1-2, with 7 bases that match TRBD1. The germline V gene encodes CDR1 MNHEY and CDR2 SVGAGI. Losses at the gene ends were 0 bases for V and 2 bases for J; bases not matched to a gene: 3. This CDR3 has 15 residues.

V gene TRBV9 combines with J gene TRBJ1-6; perhaps TRBD1 as D (5 bases). The CDR3 loop spans 12 amino acids. The germline gives CDR1 SGDLS, CDR2 YYNGEE. The germline V and J ends were trimmed by 4 bases and 8 bases, with 7 bases remaining between them. Here the CDR3 DNA reads TGTGCCAGCAGCATACAGGATTCACCCCTCCACTTT. It translates to CASSIQDSPLHF.

The chain recombines TRBV7-9 with TRBJ1-1, with 8 bases that match TRBD1. V gave up 5 bases and J gave up 5 bases; unmatched junction bases: 7. This CDR3 is built from 14 residues. Germline CDR1 SEHNR, CDR2 FQNEAQ (reference sequence). The CDR3, as DNA: TGTGCCAGCAGCGCGCAACAGGGGGAGACTGAAGCTTTCTTT. Amino acid sequence: CASSAQQGETEAFF.

The rearrangement links TRBV12-5 to TRBJ1-1; D call uncertain. V was pared by 0 bases and J by 9 bases, with 14 bases between. The CDR3 contains 14 residues. Germline assignment: CDR1 LGHNT and CDR2 FRNRAP. The CDR3 loop reads CASGLVKGGAQAFF. CDR3 coding DNA: TGTGCTAGTGGTTTGGTAAAGGGCGGCGCGCAAGCTTTCTTT.

The rearrangement uses TRBV7-9 and TRBJ2-1, with 11 nucleotides matching TRBD2. This CDR3 has 16 amino acids. J gave up 8 bases and V 6 bases, and 12 bases lay outside the gene matches. From germline, CDR1 is SEHNR and CDR2 FQNEAQ (reference sequence). The CDR3 spells CASRRKGTSGRDEQFF. The CDR3 nucleotides are TGTGCCAGCAGGCGAAAGGGGACTAGCGGCAGGGATGAGCAGTTCTTC.

V usage is TRBV11-2 and J usage is TRBJ2-1, with D possibly matching TRBD2 (5 bases). The CDR3 runs 14 residues. Between the trimmed V and J ends, which lost 2 bases and 6 bases, there was a span of 11 bases. The germline V gene has CDR1 SGHAT and CDR2 FQNNGV. Written as DNA, the CDR3 is TGTGCCAGCAGCTTATGGGAGACTCTCAATGAGCAGTTCTTC. Protein product: CASSLWETLNEQFF.

This clone was detected only a few times. V usage is TRBV2 and J usage is TRBJ1-5, with 8 bases identical to TRBD1. The CDR3 is 13 amino acids. Germline V lookup: CDR1 SNHLY, CDR2 FYNNEI. J was trimmed by 3 bases and V by 8 bases; bases with no gene match: 3. CDR3 nucleotides: TGTGCCAGCCAGACAGGGGACAATCAGCCCCAGCATTTT. Translation: CASQTGDNQPQHF. Full variable domain (rest looked up from reference TRBV2 and TRBJ1-5): EPEVTQTPSHQVTQMGQEVILRCVPISNHLYFYWYRQILGQKVEFLVSFYNNEISEKSEIFDDQFSVERPDGSNFTLKIRSTKLEDSAMYFCASQTGDNQPQHFGDGTRLSIL.

The rearrangement links TRBV7-2 to TRBJ2-3, with TRBD2 as a possible D gene (5 bases). This CDR3 comprises 14 residues. V was trimmed by 5 bases and J by 2 bases, leaving 11 bases between them. Germline-derived CDR1 and CDR2 are SGHTA and FQGNSA. CDR3 region: CASSPRGITDTQYF. The CDR3 DNA reads as TGTGCCAGCAGCCCCCGGGGAATCACAGATACGCAGTATTTT.

V and J are TRBV27 and TRBJ2-7, with D perhaps TRBD1 (5 bases). CDR1 and CDR2 (germline): MNHEY, SMNVEV (reference sequence). This CDR3 is 14 amino acids long. The ends were cut back, 3 bases at V and 6 bases at J, with 15 bases in the middle. CDR3: CASSLRQGSSEQYF. CDR3 nucleotide sequence: TGTGCCAGCAGTTTGAGGCAGGGTAGTTCCGAGCAGTACTTC.

V and J are TRBV7-9 and TRBJ2-3; maybe TRBD2 (5 bases). Germline CDR1 reads SEHNR; CDR2 reads FQNEAQ (reference sequence). This CDR3 is built from 13 residues. The V and J ends lost 5 bases and 2 bases respectively, with 8 bases between them. The CDR3 sequence is CASSRGLTDTQYF. In nucleotides, the CDR3 is TGTGCCAGCAGCCGTGGACTCACAGATACGCAGTATTTT.

The genes are TRBV7-8 and TRBJ2-2; D ambiguous. V shed 0 bases and J shed 7 bases, with 15 bases lying between them. CDR1 and CDR2 from the germline V gene are SGHVS and FQNEAQ. CDR3 size: 16 residues. The CDR3 sequence is CASSLARQERGGELFF. The CDR3 bases are TGTGCCAGCAGCTTAGCGCGTCAGGAGCGAGGCGGGGAGCTGTTTTTT.

The chain joins TRBV15 to TRBJ2-7, with TRBD1 matching 8 bases. Germline assignment: CDR1 LNHNV and CDR2 YYDKDF (reference sequence). V dropped 2 bases and J dropped 0; count of bases not matched to a gene: 3. CDR3 length: 15 amino acids. The CDR3 reads CATSRSGGVSYEQYF. The CDR3 DNA reads as TGTGCCACCAGCAGATCAGGGGGCGTCTCCTACGAGCAGTACTTC.

The chain has TRBV7-2 and TRBJ2-7; 8 positions agree with TRBD2. Germline V gene data show CDR1 as SGHTA and CDR2 as FQGNSA. The CDR3 contains 15 residues. V lost 2 bases, J lost 0 bases, and 3 bases stayed unmatched. Written as DNA, the CDR3 is TGTGCCAGCAGCTTAAGTAGCGGGATCTCCTACGAGCAGTACTTC. It is translated as CASSLSSGISYEQYF.

The chain combines TRBV6-5 with TRBJ2-3, with D possibly being TRBD1 or TRBD2 (5 bases each). Per the germline V gene, CDR1 is MNHEY and CDR2 is SVGAGI. Trimming shortened V by 4 bases and J by 4 bases, and 9 bases separated the two germline ends. This CDR3 has 13 residues. The CDR3 DNA reads as TGTGCCAGCAGTTCCCGGGGCCCAGATACGCAGTATTTT. Translation: CASSSRGPDTQYF.